Listed below are T cell receptor beta chains from one sample, sequenced in a study of blood T cell repertoires in COVID-19. TCRdb's table, derived via immunoSEQ multiplex PCR, lists solely in-frame clones and lacks some. The table includes about 130,000 clones, roughly 83% detected once. The sample consisted of peripheral blood. All receptors derive from a woman aged 50 to 60 with acute or convalescent COVID-19. CDR3s include the opening cysteine and the closing phenylalanine or tryptophan. Fields, in order: D gene, J gene, clone size, V gene, CDR3 DNA, CDR3 protein. D genes are given only for firm matches. Size is omitted from some rows. Given values are once, few, many or a class for expanded clones.

D gene: TRBD1
J gene: TRBJ1-4
clone size: .
V gene: TRBV18
CDR3 DNA: TGTGCCAGCTGCCGGGACAGGGACGAAAAACTGTTTTTT
CDR3 protein: CASCRDRDEKLFF

D gene: .
J gene: TRBJ2-1
clone size: .
V gene: TRBV24-1
CDR3 DNA: TGTGCCACCAGTGATCAAGGACTAAACAATGAGCAGTTCTTC
CDR3 protein: CATSDQGLNNEQFF

D gene: TRBD1
J gene: TRBJ1-2
clone size: few
V gene: TRBV2
CDR3 DNA: TGTGCCAGCAGTGAAGACAGGGGGAGCTATGGCTACACCTTC
CDR3 protein: CASSEDRGSYGYTF

D gene: .
J gene: TRBJ1-2
clone size: .
V gene: TRBV3-1/TRBV3-2
CDR3 DNA: TGTGCCAGCAGTCAAAAATCAGGAATCTATGGCTACACCTTC
CDR3 protein: CASSQKSGIYGYTF

D gene: TRBD1
J gene: TRBJ2-3
clone size: .
V gene: TRBV18
CDR3 DNA: TGTGCCAGCTCACCACCGATGACAGGGGTGGATACGCAGTATTTT
CDR3 protein: CASSPPMTGVDTQYF

D gene: TRBD1
J gene: TRBJ2-4
clone size: .
V gene: TRBV30
CDR3 DNA: TGTGCCTGGAGTGGGAAGGGACAGGAGAAAAACATTCAGTACTTC
CDR3 protein: CAWSGKGQEKNIQYF

D gene: TRBD1
J gene: TRBJ2-3
clone size: .
V gene: TRBV6-5
CDR3 DNA: TGTGCCAGCAGTTCCCGGGACAGGAACACAGATACGCAGTATTTT
CDR3 protein: CASSSRDRNTDTQYF

D gene: .
J gene: TRBJ2-2
clone size: few
V gene: TRBV5-1
CDR3 DNA: TGCGCCAGCAGCGGAGTGAGGGATGGAGGCGGGGAGCTGTTTTTT
CDR3 protein: CASSGVRDGGGELFF

D gene: TRBD1
J gene: TRBJ2-2
clone size: .
V gene: TRBV18
CDR3 DNA: TGTGCCAGCTCTAGGGACAGCGCGAACACCGGGGAGCTGTTTTTT
CDR3 protein: CASSRDSANTGELFF

D gene: TRBD1
J gene: TRBJ2-1
clone size: once
V gene: TRBV24-1
CDR3 DNA: TGTGCCACCAGTGACGCACCGGGACAGGGGGTAGGGGATGAGCAGTTCTTC
CDR3 protein: CATSDAPGQGVGDEQFF

D gene: .
J gene: TRBJ1-5
clone size: once
V gene: TRBV2
CDR3 DNA: TGTGCCAGCAGTGAAAGCGGCGGAAGCAATCAGCCCCAGCATTTT
CDR3 protein: CASSESGGSNQPQHF

D gene: TRBD1
J gene: TRBJ1-2
clone size: .
V gene: TRBV7-6
CDR3 DNA: TGTGCCAGCAGCTACAAGACAGGGGGTGACTATGGCTACACCTTC
CDR3 protein: CASSYKTGGDYGYTF

D gene: .
J gene: TRBJ2-6
clone size: .
V gene: TRBV11-2
CDR3 DNA: TGTGCCAGCAGCTCTCTCGGCGGAAGCCCTTCTGGGGCCAACGTCCTGACTTTC
CDR3 protein: CASSSLGGSPSGANVLTF

D gene: TRBD2
J gene: TRBJ2-2
clone size: .
V gene: TRBV30
CDR3 DNA: TGTGCCTGGAGTGTACCCGGACTAGCTTCCGGGGAGCTGTTTTTT
CDR3 protein: CAWSVPGLASGELFF

D gene: .
J gene: TRBJ1-5
clone size: .
V gene: TRBV6-5
CDR3 DNA: TGTGCCAGCAGTTACGACAGGAATCAGCCCCAGCATTTT
CDR3 protein: CASSYDRNQPQHF

D gene: .
J gene: TRBJ1-2
clone size: .
V gene: TRBV3-1/TRBV3-2
CDR3 DNA: TGTGCCAGCAGCCAAGACAGGCTCTCCTATGGCTACACCTTC
CDR3 protein: CASSQDRLSYGYTF

D gene: .
J gene: TRBJ1-3
clone size: .
V gene: TRBV4-2
CDR3 DNA: TGTGCCAGCAGCCAAGATAGAACCATCTCTGGAAACACCATATATTTT
CDR3 protein: CASSQDRTISGNTIYF

D gene: TRBD2
J gene: TRBJ2-7
clone size: .
V gene: TRBV5-1
CDR3 DNA: TGCGCCAGCAGCTTCAGTATAGGACTAGCGACCGAGCAGTACTTC
CDR3 protein: CASSFSIGLATEQYF

D gene: .
J gene: TRBJ1-4
clone size: .
V gene: TRBV6-1
CDR3 DNA: TGTGCCAGCAGTGATATCGGGGGGTCTAATGAAAAACTGTTTTTT
CDR3 protein: CASSDIGGSNEKLFF

D gene: .
J gene: TRBJ1-6
clone size: .
V gene: TRBV19
CDR3 DNA: TGTGCCAGTAGTATACAGGACTATAATTCACCCCTCCACTTT
CDR3 protein: CASSIQDYNSPLHF

D gene: .
J gene: TRBJ1-1
clone size: .
V gene: TRBV30
CDR3 DNA: TGTGCCTGGAGTGGCGGGGGATTCACTGAAGCTTTCTTT
CDR3 protein: CAWSGGGFTEAFF

D gene: .
J gene: TRBJ1-1
clone size: .
V gene: TRBV3-1/TRBV3-2
CDR3 DNA: TGTGCCAGCAGCCAAGATATGCGGGTGGAGGTAGCTTTCTTT
CDR3 protein: CASSQDMRVEVAFF

D gene: TRBD1
J gene: TRBJ1-1
clone size: .
V gene: TRBV2
CDR3 DNA: TGTGCCAGCAGTTATGCAGGGGGCGAAGGCACTGAAGCTTTCTTT
CDR3 protein: CASSYAGGEGTEAFF

D gene: TRBD1
J gene: TRBJ1-4
clone size: .
V gene: TRBV28
CDR3 DNA: TGTGCCAGCAGGGGCCTGTCAGGGGGTACTAATGAAAAACTGTTTTTT
CDR3 protein: CASRGLSGGTNEKLFF

D gene: .
J gene: TRBJ2-7
clone size: few
V gene: TRBV18
CDR3 DNA: TGTGCCAGCTCACCACCTACCTACGAGCAGTACTTC
CDR3 protein: CASSPPTYEQYF

D gene: TRBD2
J gene: TRBJ2-3
clone size: .
V gene: TRBV29-1
CDR3 DNA: TGCAGCGTTGGGACAGCCGGGACTAGAGGCGATACGCAGTATTTT
CDR3 protein: CSVGTAGTRGDTQYF